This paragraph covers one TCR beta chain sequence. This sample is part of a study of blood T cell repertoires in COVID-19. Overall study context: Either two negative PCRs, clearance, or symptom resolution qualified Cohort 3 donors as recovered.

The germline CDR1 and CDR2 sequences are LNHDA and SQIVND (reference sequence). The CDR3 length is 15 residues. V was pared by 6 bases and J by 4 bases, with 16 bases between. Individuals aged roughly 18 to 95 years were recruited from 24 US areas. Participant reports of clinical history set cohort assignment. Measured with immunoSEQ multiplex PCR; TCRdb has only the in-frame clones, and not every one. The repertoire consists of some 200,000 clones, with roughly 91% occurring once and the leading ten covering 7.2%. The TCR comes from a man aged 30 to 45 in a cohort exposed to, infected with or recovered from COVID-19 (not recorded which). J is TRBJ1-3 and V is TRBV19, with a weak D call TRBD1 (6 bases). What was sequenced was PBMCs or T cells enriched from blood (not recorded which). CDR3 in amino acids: CASSSIGDIGNTIYF. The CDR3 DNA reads TGTGCCAGTAGCAGCATCGGGGACATCGGAAACACCATATATTTT.